This TCR beta chain was captured in a study of T cells in Graves' hyperthyroidism and ophthalmopathy. This CDR3 contains 14 residues. The V gene's germline CDR1 is MDHEN and CDR2 SYDVKM. This clonotype showed up just a few times. One junction end does not reproduce the germline sequence, and a read error may be involved. Authors of the study amplified TCR beta CDR3 regions from RNA transcripts. HTBI primers were the set used in a first-round RT-PCR of the TCR CDR3. TCRdb re-analysed the multiplex PCR reads in MiXCR, keeping a single row per CDR3 protein. Of 300,000 to 400,000 distinct CDR3 sequences listed, 21% are singletons.

The sample taken for sequencing was blood. The chain is built from TRBV28 and TRBJ1-2; no reliable D call. The source is a woman between 50 and 59 years old with Graves' hyperthyroidism. This chain's CDR3 is CTSSLGVRNYGYTF. The CDR3 region has the DNA TGTACCAGCAGTTTAGGTGTGAGGAACTATGGCTACACCTTC.